This paragraph reports one T cell receptor (beta chain). This specimen comes from a study of blood T cell repertoires in COVID-19. At the level of the study: The study drew acute and convalescent COVID-19 samples from the United States, Italy and Spain. Nucleic acid was either cDNA or gDNA, and it came from T cells, B-cell-depleted T cells, or PBMCs.

As processed by the authors: It was from reference gene primer amplification that nucleated cell counts were estimated. Sequenced by immunoSEQ multiplex PCR; TCRdb stores in-frame clones only, minus some. V and J calls and clone size are given by that table; D and trimming were obtained from the DNA. There are about 81,000 clones in the sample; around 88% occur only once, and 4.8% lies in the top ten. The sample was peripheral blood. This TCR derives from an elderly woman with acute or convalescent COVID-19.

The CDR3 bases are TGCGCCAGCAGTGGGAGCGGGGGGTACGAGCAGTACTTC. This codes for CASSGSGGYEQYF. The chain uses TRBV23-1 and TRBJ2-7, with TRBD2 identical over 9 bases. TRBV23-1 is known as an ORF, though its function is uncertain. This CDR3 is 13 amino acids long. V was pared by 5 bases and J by 4 bases, with 3 bases of the junction left unmatched.